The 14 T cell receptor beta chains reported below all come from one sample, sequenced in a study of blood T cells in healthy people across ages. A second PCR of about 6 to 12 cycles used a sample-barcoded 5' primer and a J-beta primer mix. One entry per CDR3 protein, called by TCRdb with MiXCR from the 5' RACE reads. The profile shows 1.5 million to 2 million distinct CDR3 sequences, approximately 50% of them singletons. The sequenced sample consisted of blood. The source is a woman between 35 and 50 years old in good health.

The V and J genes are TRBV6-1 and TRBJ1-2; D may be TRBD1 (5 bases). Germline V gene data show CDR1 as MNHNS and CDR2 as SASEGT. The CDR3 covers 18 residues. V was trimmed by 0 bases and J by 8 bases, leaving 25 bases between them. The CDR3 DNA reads TGTGCCAGCAGTGAAGCGGAAGTACATTATCCAGGGCGAAGAGGCTACACCTTC. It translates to CASSEAEVHYPGRRGYTF.

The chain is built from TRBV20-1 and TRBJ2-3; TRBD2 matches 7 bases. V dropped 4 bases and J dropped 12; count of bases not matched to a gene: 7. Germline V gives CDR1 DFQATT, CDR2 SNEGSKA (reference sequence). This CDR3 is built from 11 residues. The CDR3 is CSATQRGYQYF. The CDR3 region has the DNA TGCAGTGCTACCCAGCGGGGTTACCAGTATTTT.

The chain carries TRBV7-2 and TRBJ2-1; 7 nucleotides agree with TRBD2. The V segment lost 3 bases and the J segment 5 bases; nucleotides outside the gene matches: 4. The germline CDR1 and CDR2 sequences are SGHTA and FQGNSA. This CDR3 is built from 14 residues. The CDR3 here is CASSLGGTNNEQFF. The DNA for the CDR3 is TGTGCCAGCAGCTTGGGCGGGACTAACAATGAGCAGTTCTTC.

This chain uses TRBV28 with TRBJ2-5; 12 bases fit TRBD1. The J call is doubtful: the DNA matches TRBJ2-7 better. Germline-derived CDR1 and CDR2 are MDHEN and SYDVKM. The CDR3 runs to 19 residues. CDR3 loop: CASSLYRPQGQGARNEQYF. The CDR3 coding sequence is TGTGCCAGCAGTTTATATCGTCCCCAGGGACAGGGGGCAAGGAACGAGCAGTACTTC.

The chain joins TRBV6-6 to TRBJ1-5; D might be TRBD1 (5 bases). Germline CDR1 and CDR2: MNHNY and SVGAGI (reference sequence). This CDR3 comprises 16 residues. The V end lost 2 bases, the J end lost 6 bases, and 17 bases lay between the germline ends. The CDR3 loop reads CASSYGAREGSQPQHF. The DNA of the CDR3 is TGTGCCAGCAGTTACGGTGCCAGGGAGGGCAGTCAGCCCCAGCATTTT.

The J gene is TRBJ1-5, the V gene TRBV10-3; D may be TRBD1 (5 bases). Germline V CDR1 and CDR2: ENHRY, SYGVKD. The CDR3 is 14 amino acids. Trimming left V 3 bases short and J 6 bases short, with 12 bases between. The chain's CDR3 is CAISDRAGSQPQHF. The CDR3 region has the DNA TGTGCCATCAGTGACCGGGCAGGGAGTCAGCCCCAGCATTTT.

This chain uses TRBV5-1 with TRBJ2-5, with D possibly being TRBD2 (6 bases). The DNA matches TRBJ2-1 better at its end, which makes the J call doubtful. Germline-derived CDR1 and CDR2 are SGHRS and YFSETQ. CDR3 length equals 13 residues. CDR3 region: CASRRDFQETQFF. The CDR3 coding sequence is TGCGCCAGCAGACGGGACTTTCAAGAGACCCAGTTCTTC.

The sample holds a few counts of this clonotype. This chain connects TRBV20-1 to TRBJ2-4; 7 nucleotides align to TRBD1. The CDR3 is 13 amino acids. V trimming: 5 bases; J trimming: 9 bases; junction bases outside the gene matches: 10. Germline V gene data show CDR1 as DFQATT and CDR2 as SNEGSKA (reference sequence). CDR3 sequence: CSAYSGTETIQYF. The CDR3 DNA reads TGCAGTGCTTATTCCGGGACAGAGACCATTCAGTACTTC.

CDR3 sequence reads: CSARDPSRPRYEQYF. The CDR3 nucleotides are TGCAGTGCTAGAGACCCCAGTCGCCCGCGCTACGAGCAGTACTTC. The gene calls are TRBV20-1 and TRBJ2-7, with D unresolved. Germline V lookup: CDR1 DFQATT, CDR2 SNEGSKA (reference sequence). This CDR3 comprises 15 residues. V dropped 0 bases and J dropped 3 bases, with 15 bases sitting between them.

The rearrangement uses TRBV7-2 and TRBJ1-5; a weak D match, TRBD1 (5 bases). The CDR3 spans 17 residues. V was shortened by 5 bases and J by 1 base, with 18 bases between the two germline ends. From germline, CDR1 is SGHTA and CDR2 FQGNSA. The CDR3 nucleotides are TGTGCCAGCAGCCCGGCCCAAGGGACTCGGAGCAATCAGCCCCAGCATTTT. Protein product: CASSPAQGTRSNQPQHF.

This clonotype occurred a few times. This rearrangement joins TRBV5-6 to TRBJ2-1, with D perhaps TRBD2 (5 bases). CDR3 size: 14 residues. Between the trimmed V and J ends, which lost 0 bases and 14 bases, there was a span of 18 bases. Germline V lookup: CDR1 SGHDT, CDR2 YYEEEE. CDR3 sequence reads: CASSLGTLGLEEFF. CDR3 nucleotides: TGTGCCAGCAGCTTGGGCACTTTGGGGTTGGAGGAGTTCTTC.

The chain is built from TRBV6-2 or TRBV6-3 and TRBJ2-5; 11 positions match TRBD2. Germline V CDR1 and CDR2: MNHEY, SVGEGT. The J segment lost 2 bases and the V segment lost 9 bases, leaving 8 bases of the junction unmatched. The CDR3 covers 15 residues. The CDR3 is CASQTSGVAQETQYF. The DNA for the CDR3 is TGTGCCAGTCAGACTAGCGGGGTAGCACAAGAGACCCAGTACTTC.

DNA of the CDR3: TGTGCCAGCAGCGCCCCGCGGCTAGCGGGGAGCTCCTACAATGAGCAGTTCTTC. This codes for CASSAPRLAGSSYNEQFF. This chain connects TRBV9 to TRBJ2-1; TRBD2 matches at 9 bases. The CDR3 totals 18 residues. The ends lost 3 bases at V and 0 bases at J; junction bases unmatched: 10. Germline V CDR1 and CDR2: SGDLS, YYNGEE.

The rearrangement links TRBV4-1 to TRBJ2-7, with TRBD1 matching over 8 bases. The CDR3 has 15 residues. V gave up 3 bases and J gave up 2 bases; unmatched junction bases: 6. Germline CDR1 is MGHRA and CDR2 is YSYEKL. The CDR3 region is CASSQDRDGPYEQYF. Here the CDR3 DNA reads TGCGCCAGCAGCCAGGACAGGGACGGGCCCTACGAGCAGTACTTC.